Below, 21 T cell receptor beta chains from the same sample are listed, as sequenced in a study of cytomegalovirus exposure and HLA in healthy donors. Use of 60 Vbeta and 13 Jbeta primers characterized the PCR. Assay used: immunoSEQ multiplex PCR; TCRdb lists only in-frame clones, some missing. The top ten hold about 3.8% of the sample, which has some 170,000 clones, more than 60% seen once. Material for sequencing was PBMCs. These receptor sequences come from an older woman in good health and CMV-seropositive.

V and J are TRBV5-1 and TRBJ2-7; 7 nucleotides align to TRBD2. The V segment lost 4 bases and the J segment 3 bases; nucleotides outside the gene matches: 10. The CDR3 has 15 residues. From germline, CDR1 is SGHRS and CDR2 YFSETQ. CDR3 DNA: TGCGCCAGCAGCCGGGGGGTAGCGGAGGACTACGAGCAGTACTTC. Translating gives CASSRGVAEDYEQYF.

This chain links TRBV27 with TRBJ1-5; D gene ambiguous. CDR1 MNHEY and CDR2 SMNVEV come from the germline V gene (reference sequence). The CDR3 is made up of 12 amino acids. Trimming pared 4 bases from V and 9 bases from J, leaving 10 bases between. The CDR3 region is CASSSPGRPQHF. CDR3 DNA: TGTGCCAGCAGTTCACCTGGGCGGCCCCAGCATTTT.

This chain connects TRBV7-2 to TRBJ2-3; 11 bases agree with TRBD2. Germline V gives CDR1 SGHTA, CDR2 FQGNSA. V lost 7 bases to trimming and J lost 1 base; unmatched junction nucleotides: 7. The CDR3 totals 16 residues. CDR3 in DNA: TGTGCCAGCACTATAGCGGGAGGGCTTGGCACAGATACGCAGTATTTT. It specifies CASTIAGGLGTDTQYF.

This clone was recorded only once. The genes are TRBV27 and TRBJ1-4; D is uncertain. V lost 10 bases to trimming and J lost 5 bases, with 17 bases between them. The CDR3 spans 14 residues. The V gene's germline CDR1 is MNHEY and CDR2 SMNVEV (reference sequence). CDR3 protein: CATKPTARNEKLFF. The CDR3 nucleotides read TGTGCCACCAAACCCACAGCCAGGAATGAAAAACTGTTTTTT. Supplemented by reference TRBV27 and TRBJ1-4, the full variable domain reads EAQVTQNPRYLITVTGKKLTVTCSQNMNHEYMSWYRQDPGLGLRQIYYSMNVEVTDKGDVPEGYKVSRKEKRNFPLILESPSPNQTSLYFCATKPTARNEKLFFGSGTQLSVL.

The chain has TRBV27 and TRBJ2-3, with TRBD2 matching over 8 bases. This CDR3 region has 22 residues. V lost 4 bases to trimming and J lost 2 bases; unmatched junction nucleotides: 26. Per germline, CDR1 MNHEY and CDR2 SMNVEV (reference sequence). The CDR3 is CASSSDQKVSSLLAGFTDTQYF. The CDR3 coding sequence is TGTGCCAGCAGTTCCGACCAAAAAGTCTCGTCCCTTCTAGCGGGTTTCACAGATACGCAGTATTTT.

The genes are TRBV6-5 and TRBJ1-2; 9 nucleotides agree with TRBD1. Germline-derived CDR1 and CDR2 are MNHEY and SVGAGI. V lost 4 bases to trimming and J lost 6 bases; unmatched junction nucleotides: 9. CDR3 length: 15 residues. CDR3 loop: CASSFQGQGENGYTF. CDR3 coding DNA: TGTGCCAGCAGTTTCCAGGGACAGGGAGAAAATGGCTACACCTTC.

V gene TRBV29-1 combines with J gene TRBJ2-7, with a possible D match to TRBD2 (5 bases). The CDR3 extends over 16 amino acids. Germline assignment: CDR1 SQVTM and CDR2 ANQGSEA. The V and J ends lost 5 bases and 0 bases respectively, with 20 bases between them. The CDR3 DNA sequence: TGCAGCGTTTCTATTGTTGGAGGACGGAGCTCCTACGAGCAGTACTTC. This sequence encodes CSVSIVGGRSSYEQYF.

The genes are TRBV19 and TRBJ2-7; a possible D gene is TRBD1 (6 bases). The CDR3 loop spans 13 amino acids. In germline, CDR1 is LNHDA, CDR2 SQIVND (reference sequence). The V end lost 1 base, the J end lost 5 bases, and 9 bases lay between the germline ends. The CDR3 sequence: CASSIGGGHEQYF. The DNA for the CDR3 is TGTGCCAGTAGTATAGGAGGGGGTCACGAGCAGTACTTC.

CDR3 residues: CAWSHDRGPYEQYF. The CDR3 DNA follows: TGTGCCTGGAGTCACGACAGGGGGCCCTACGAGCAGTACTTC. The rearrangement uses TRBV30 and TRBJ2-7; TRBD1 agrees at 10 bases. Germline loops: CDR1 GTSNPN, CDR2 SVGIG (reference sequence). V dropped 2 bases and J dropped 2; count of bases not matched to a gene: 3. The CDR3 contains 14 residues.

The chain is built from TRBV28 and TRBJ1-5, with D perhaps matching TRBD1 (6 bases). V was trimmed by 4 bases and J by 5 bases, leaving 12 bases between them. The CDR3 spans 14 residues. Germline CDR1 MDHEN, CDR2 SYDVKM. The CDR3 loop reads CASSSPQGYQPQHF. In nucleotides, the CDR3 is TGTGCCAGCAGTTCCCCACAGGGATATCAGCCCCAGCATTTT.

The gene calls are TRBV7-2 and TRBJ2-2; TRBD1 matches at 8 bases. The V gene end was trimmed by 0 bases and the J gene end by 1 base; junction bases not matched to a gene: 1. CDR3 length: 16 amino acids. Germline V gene lookup returns CDR1 SGHTA and CDR2 FQGNSA. The CDR3 sequence is CASSLAGTGNTGELFF. The CDR3 DNA is TGTGCCAGCAGCTTAGCGGGGACAGGGAACACCGGGGAGCTGTTTTTT.

J is TRBJ1-2 and V is TRBV6-1, with a possible D match to TRBD1 (5 bases). The CDR3 runs 14 residues. V was clipped by 6 bases and J by 6 bases, with 17 bases between them. The germline CDR1 and CDR2 sequences are MNHNS and SASEGT. The CDR3 spells CASSPSGVINGYTF. CDR3 coding DNA: TGTGCCAGCAGCCCCTCGGGGGTTATCAATGGCTACACCTTC.

For this clone: A read error may produce the germline difference seen at one junction end. The V gene is TRBV9, the J gene TRBJ2-6; D perhaps matches TRBD2 (7 bases). CDR1 is SGDLS and CDR2 is YYNGEE in the germline V gene. The CDR3 runs 16 residues. The CDR3 nucleotides read TGTGCCAGCAGCGTAGAGGGGGGGCCTGGGGCCAACGGCCTGACTTTC. Translation gives CASSVEGGPGANGLTF.

The V and J genes are TRBV28 and TRBJ1-2; 8 positions agree with TRBD1. The CDR3 spans 13 residues. The V gene end was trimmed by 11 bases and the J gene end by 4 bases; junction bases not matched to a gene: 9. CDR1 and CDR2 from the germline V gene are MDHEN and SYDVKM. For the CDR3, the DNA is TGTGCCGGGGGGGGAACAGGGGGCTATGGCTACACCTTC. Translation: CAGGGTGGYGYTF.

The chain combines TRBV4-3 with TRBJ1-1, with D perhaps TRBD1 (6 bases). CDR1 and CDR2 from the germline V gene are LGHNA and YSLEER. This CDR3 is 14 amino acids long. Trimming cost V 0 bases and J 2 bases, with 7 bases left between them. This chain's CDR3 is CASSQETGNTEAFF. The CDR3 DNA sequence: TGCGCCAGCAGCCAAGAGACAGGTAACACTGAAGCTTTCTTT.

V and J are TRBV6-1 and TRBJ1-2, with 10 bases fitting TRBD1. From germline, CDR1 is MNHNS and CDR2 SASEGT. This CDR3 spans 13 amino acids. V shed 6 bases and J 6 bases; nucleotides not matched to a gene: 4. CDR3 coding DNA: TGTGCCAGCAGCAGGACAGGGGGAGATGGCTACACCTTC. Translating gives CASSRTGGDGYTF.

The sample holds one count of this clone. The chain links TRBV5-6 to TRBJ2-2; 8 bases line up with TRBD1. V lost 1 base and J lost 5; bases outside the gene matches: 7. Germline V gives CDR1 SGHDT, CDR2 YYEEEE. There are 16 residues in the CDR3. CDR3 sequence: CASSLRRTGLTGELFF. The CDR3 bases are TGTGCCAGCAGCTTGCGACGGACAGGGTTGACCGGGGAGCTGTTTTTT.

This chain connects TRBV27 to TRBJ1-6; D remains unclear. The CDR3 runs 14 residues. Germline loops: CDR1 MNHEY, CDR2 SMNVEV (reference sequence). V lost 8 bases and J 5 bases, leaving 13 bases between the germline ends. The CDR3, as DNA: TGTGCCAGCCGTGCACAAGCGAATAATTCACCCCTCCACTTT. Translated: CASRAQANNSPLHF.

This rearrangement joins TRBV4-1 to TRBJ2-4; TRBD2 is a possible D gene (5 bases). CDR3 length: 17 residues. Germline V lookup: CDR1 MGHRA, CDR2 YSYEKL. V was pared by 0 bases and J by 0 bases, with 12 bases between. This CDR3 is CASSQDGVGGAKNIQYF. Here the CDR3 DNA reads TGCGCCAGCAGCCAAGATGGGGTCGGAGGAGCCAAAAACATTCAGTACTTC.

The V gene is TRBV19, the J gene TRBJ1-3; D gene uncertain. Trimming shortened V by 5 bases and J by 4 bases, and 12 bases separated the two germline ends. Germline V gene lookup returns CDR1 LNHDA and CDR2 SQIVND (reference sequence). The CDR3 is 14 residues long. The CDR3 nucleotides read TGTGCCAGTAGTCAGTGGTCTCCGGGAAACACCATATATTTT. It specifies CASSQWSPGNTIYF.

In this sample, this clone turned up a few times. This chain links TRBV19 with TRBJ2-5; no reliable D call. Deletions cut 5 bases from V and 7 bases from J, with 11 bases between. CDR3 size: 12 residues. From germline, CDR1 is LNHDA and CDR2 SQIVND (reference sequence). The DNA for the CDR3 is TGTGCCAGTAGTCCCACTTACGGGACCCAGTACTTC. This translates into CASSPTYGTQYF.